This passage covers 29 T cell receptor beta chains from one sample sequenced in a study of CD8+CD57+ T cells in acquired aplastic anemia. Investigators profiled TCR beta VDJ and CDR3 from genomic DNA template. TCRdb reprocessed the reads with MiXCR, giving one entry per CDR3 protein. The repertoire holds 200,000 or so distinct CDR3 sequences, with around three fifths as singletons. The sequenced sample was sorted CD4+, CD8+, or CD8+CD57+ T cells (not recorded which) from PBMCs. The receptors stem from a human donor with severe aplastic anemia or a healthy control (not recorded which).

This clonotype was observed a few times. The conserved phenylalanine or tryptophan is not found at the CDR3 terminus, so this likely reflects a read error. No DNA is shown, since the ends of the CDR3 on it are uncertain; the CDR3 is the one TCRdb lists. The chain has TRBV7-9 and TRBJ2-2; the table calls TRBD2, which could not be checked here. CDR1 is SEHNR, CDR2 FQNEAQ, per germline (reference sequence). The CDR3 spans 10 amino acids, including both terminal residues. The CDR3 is CASSPHSGGV.

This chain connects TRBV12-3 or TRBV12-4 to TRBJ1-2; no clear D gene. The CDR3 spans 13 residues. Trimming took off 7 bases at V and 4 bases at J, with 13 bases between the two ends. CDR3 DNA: TGTGCCAGCAACGAAGGCAGCAGCTATGGCTACACCTTC. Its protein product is CASNEGSSYGYTF.

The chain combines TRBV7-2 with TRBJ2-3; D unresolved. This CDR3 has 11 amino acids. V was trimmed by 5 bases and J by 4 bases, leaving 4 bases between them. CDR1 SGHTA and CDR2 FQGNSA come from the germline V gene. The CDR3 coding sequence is TGTGCCAGCAGCAACGCAGATACGCAGTATTTT. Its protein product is CASSNADTQYF.

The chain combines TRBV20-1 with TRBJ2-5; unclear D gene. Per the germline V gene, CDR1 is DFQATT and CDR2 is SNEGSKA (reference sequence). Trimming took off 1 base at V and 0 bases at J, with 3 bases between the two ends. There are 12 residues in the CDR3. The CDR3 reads CSARGYQETQYF. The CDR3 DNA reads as TGCAGTGCTAGAGGGTACCAAGAGACCCAGTACTTC.

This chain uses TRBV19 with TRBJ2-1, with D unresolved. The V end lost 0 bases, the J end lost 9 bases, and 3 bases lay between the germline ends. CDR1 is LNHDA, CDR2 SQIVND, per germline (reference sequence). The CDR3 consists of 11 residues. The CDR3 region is CASSIEGEQFF. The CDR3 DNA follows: TGTGCCAGTAGTATAGAGGGTGAGCAGTTCTTC.

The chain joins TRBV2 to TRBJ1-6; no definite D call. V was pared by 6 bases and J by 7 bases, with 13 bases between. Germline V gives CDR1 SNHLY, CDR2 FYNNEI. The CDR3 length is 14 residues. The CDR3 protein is CASRPYIANSPLHF. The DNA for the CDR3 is TGTGCCAGCAGGCCCTATATAGCGAATTCACCCCTCCACTTT.

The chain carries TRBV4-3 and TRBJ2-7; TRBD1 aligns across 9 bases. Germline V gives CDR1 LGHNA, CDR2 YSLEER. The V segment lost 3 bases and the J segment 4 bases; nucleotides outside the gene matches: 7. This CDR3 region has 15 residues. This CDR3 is CASSHARGQGYEQYF. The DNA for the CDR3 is TGCGCCAGCAGCCACGCGCGGGGACAGGGTTACGAGCAGTACTTC.

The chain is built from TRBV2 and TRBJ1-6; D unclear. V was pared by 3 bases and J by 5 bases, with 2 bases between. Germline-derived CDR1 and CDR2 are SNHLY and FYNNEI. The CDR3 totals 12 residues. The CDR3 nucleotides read TGTGCCAGCAGTGAGAATAATTCACCCCTCCACTTT. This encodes CASSENNSPLHF.

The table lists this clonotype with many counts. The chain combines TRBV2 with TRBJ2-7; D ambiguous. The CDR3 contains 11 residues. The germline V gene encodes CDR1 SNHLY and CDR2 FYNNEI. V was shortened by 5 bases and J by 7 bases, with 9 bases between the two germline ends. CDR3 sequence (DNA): TGTGCCAGCAGTTATGGACGGGAGCAGTACTTC. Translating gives CASSYGREQYF. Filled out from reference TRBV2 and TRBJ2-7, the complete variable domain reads EPEVTQTPSHQVTQMGQEVILRCVPISNHLYFYWYRQILGQKVEFLVSFYNNEISEKSEIFDDQFSVERPDGSNFTLKIRSTKLEDSAMYFCASSYGREQYFGPGTRLTVT.

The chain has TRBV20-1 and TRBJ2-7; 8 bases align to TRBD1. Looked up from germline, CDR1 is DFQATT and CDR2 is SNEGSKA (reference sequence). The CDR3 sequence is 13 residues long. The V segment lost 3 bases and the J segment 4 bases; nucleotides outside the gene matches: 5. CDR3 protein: CSARGQGAYEQYF. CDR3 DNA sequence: TGCAGTGCTAGGGGGCAGGGGGCGTACGAGCAGTACTTC.

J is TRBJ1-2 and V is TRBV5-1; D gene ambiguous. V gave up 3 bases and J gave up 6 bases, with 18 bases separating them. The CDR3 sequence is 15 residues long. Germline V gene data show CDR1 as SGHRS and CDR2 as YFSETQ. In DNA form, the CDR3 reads TGCGCCAGCAGCTACGACGGCCTGAGCACAGATGGCTACACCTTC. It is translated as CASSYDGLSTDGYTF.

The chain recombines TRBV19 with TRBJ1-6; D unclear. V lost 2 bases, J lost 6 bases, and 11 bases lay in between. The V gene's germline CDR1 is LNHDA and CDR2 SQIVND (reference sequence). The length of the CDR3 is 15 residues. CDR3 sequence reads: CASSIRRATNSPLHF. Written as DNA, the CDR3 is TGTGCCAGTAGTATAAGGAGAGCTACTAATTCACCCCTCCACTTT.

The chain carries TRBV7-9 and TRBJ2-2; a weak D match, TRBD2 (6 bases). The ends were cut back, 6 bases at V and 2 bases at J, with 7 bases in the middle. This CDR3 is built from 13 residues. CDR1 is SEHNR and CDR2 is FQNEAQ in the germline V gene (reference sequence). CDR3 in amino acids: CASREGNTGELFF. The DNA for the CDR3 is TGTGCCAGCAGGGAGGGTAACACCGGGGAGCTGTTTTTT.

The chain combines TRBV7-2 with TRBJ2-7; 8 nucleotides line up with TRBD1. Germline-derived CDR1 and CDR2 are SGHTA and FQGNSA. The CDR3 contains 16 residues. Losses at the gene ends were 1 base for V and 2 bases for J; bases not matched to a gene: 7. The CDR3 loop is CASSLVAGGPPYEQYF. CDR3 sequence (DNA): TGTGCCAGCAGCTTAGTGGCAGGGGGCCCCCCCTACGAGCAGTACTTC.

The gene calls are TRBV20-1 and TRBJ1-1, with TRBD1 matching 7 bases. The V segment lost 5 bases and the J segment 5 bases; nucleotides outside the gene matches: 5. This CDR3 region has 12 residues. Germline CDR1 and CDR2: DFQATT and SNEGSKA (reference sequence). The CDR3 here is CSASQGNTEAFF. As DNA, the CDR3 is TGCAGTGCTTCACAGGGGAATACTGAAGCTTTCTTT.

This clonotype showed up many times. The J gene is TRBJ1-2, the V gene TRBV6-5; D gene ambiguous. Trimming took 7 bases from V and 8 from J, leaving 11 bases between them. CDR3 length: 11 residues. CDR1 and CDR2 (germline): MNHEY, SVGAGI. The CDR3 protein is CASTEGLGYTF. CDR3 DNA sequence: TGTGCCAGCACCGAAGGACTCGGCTACACCTTC.

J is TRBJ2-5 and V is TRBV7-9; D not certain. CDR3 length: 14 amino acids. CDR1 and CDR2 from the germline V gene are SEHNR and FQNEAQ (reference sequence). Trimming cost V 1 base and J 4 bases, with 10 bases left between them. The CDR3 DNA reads TGTGCCAGCAGCTTAGTCTCACGGAGAGAGACCCAGTACTTC. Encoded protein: CASSLVSRRETQYF.

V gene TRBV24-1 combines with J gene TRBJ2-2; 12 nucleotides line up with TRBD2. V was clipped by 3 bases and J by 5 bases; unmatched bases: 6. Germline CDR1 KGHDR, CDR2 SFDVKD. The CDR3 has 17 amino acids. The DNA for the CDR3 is TGTGCCACCAGTGATATAACTAGCGGGAGGAGGACCGGGGAGCTGTTTTTT. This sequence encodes CATSDITSGRRTGELFF.

CDR3 amino acids: CASSPSGGAATGELFF. CDR3 DNA: TGTGCCAGCAGCCCAAGCGGGGGGGCCGCCACCGGGGAGCTGTTTTTT. The chain is built from TRBV7-3 and TRBJ2-2; 10 bases map to TRBD2. J lost 4 bases, V lost 5 bases, and 7 bases had no gene match. The CDR3 runs to 16 residues. Germline V gives CDR1 SGHTA, CDR2 FQGTGA. Filled out from reference TRBV7-3 and TRBJ2-2, the complete variable domain reads GAGVSQTPSNKVTEKGKYVELRCDPISGHTALYWYRQSLGQGPEFLIYFQGTGAADDSGLPNDRFFAVRPEGSVSTLKIQRTERGDSAVYLCASSPSGGAATGELFFGEGSRLTVL.

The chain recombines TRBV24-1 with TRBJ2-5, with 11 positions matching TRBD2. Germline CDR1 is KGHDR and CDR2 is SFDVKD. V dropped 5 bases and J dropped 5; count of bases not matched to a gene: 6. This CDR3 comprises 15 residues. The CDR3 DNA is TGTGCCACCAGTGGGGTAGCGGGAGGGCCGGAGACCCAGTACTTC. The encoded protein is CATSGVAGGPETQYF.

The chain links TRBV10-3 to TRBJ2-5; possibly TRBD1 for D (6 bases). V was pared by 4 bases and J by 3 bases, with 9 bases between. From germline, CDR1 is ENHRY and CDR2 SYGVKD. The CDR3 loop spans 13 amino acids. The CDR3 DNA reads TGTGCCATCAGTGGGACAGAAGAAGAGACCCAGTACTTC. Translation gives CAISGTEEETQYF.

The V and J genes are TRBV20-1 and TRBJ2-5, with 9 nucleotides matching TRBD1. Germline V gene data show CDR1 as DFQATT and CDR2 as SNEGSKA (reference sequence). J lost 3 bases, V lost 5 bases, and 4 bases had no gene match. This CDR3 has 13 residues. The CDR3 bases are TGCAGTGCTCTACAGGGGGCAAAAGAGACCCAGTACTTC. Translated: CSALQGAKETQYF.

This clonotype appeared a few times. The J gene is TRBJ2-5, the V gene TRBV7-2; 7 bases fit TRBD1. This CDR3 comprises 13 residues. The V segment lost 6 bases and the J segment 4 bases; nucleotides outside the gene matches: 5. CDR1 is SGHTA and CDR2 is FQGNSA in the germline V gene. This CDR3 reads CASRRGLAETQYF. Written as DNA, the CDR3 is TGTGCCAGCAGGAGGGGGCTTGCAGAGACCCAGTACTTC. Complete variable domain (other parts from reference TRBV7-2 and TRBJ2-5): GAGVSQSPSNKVTEKGKDVELRCDPISGHTALYWYRQSLGQGLEFLIYFQGNSAPDKSGLPSDRFSAERTGGSVSTLTIQRTQQEDSAVYLCASRRGLAETQYFGPGTRLLVL.

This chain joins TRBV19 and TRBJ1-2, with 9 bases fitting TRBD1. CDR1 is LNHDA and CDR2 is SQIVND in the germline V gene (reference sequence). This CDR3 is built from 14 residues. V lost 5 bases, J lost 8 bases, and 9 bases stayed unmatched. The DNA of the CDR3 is TGTGCCAGTAGTCCGGGACAGGGAAATCACGGCTACACCTTC. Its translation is CASSPGQGNHGYTF.

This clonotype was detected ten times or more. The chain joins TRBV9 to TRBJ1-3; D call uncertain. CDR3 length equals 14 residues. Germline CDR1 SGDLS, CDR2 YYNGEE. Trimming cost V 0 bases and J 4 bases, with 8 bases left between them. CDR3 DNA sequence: TGTGCCAGCAGCGTAGGAGGGCCGGGAAACACCATATATTTT. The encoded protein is CASSVGGPGNTIYF.

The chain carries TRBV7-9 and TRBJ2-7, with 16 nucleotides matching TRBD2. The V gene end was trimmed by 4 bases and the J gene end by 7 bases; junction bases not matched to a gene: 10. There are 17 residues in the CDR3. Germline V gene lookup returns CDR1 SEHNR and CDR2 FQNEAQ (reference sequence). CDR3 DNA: TGTGCCAGCAGCTCCGACCCGGGACTAGCGGGAGGGGAAGAGCAGTACTTC. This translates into CASSSDPGLAGGEEQYF. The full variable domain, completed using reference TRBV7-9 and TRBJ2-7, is DTGVSQNPRHKITKRGQNVTFRCDPISEHNRLYWYRQTLGQGPEFLTYFQNEAQLEKSRLLSDRFSAERPKGSFSTLEIQRTEQGDSAMYLCASSSDPGLAGGEEQYFGPGTRLTVT.

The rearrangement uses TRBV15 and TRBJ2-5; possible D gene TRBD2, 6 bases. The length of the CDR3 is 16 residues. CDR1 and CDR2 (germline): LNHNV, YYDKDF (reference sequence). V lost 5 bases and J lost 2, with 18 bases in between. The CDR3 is CATSVSPGRTQETQYF. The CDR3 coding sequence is TGTGCCACCAGCGTATCCCCAGGGAGGACTCAAGAGACCCAGTACTTC.

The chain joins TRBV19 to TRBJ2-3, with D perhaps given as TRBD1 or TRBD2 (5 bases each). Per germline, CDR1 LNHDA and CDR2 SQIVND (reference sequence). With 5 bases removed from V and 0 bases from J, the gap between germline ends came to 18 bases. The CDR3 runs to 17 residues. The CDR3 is CASSRLLGVFSTDTQYF. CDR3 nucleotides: TGTGCCAGTAGTCGATTACTAGGGGTGTTTAGCACAGATACGCAGTATTTT.

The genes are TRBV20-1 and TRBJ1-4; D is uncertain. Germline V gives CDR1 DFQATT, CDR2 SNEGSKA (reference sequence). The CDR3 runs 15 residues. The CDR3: CAVLEAGGTNEKLFF. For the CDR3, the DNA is TGCGCAGTGCTAGAGGCGGGTGGAACTAATGAAAAACTGTTTTTT.